The entry that follows covers one T cell receptor beta chain sequence. What antigen it recognizes has not been identified. Base qualities are not at hand, and no much larger clone is one base apart. The label giving this sample's time point can be read as: about 28 days (+/-7) after the second vaccine dose. In the paper's terms, the treatment or condition label means: meningococcal conjugate vaccine given as trial control. The vaccinee samples were drawn from two UK trials, COV001 and COV002, one of which was a single-blind randomized controlled phase 2/3 trial testing AZD1222 (ChAdOx1 nCoV-19) in healthy adults. Trial participant PBMC samples were collected at day 0 and day 28 after the second dose for TCRbeta chain sequencing. The data stem from a study of T cell responses to AZD1222 COVID-19 vaccine (dated by TCRdb to the early 2020s). Study-level background: A total of approximately 240 trial participants underwent TCR sequencing, of whom around 200 received two doses of AZD1222 and 26 received two doses of the MenACWY control vaccine. Enrollment into the trials was organized by age into subgroups of 18-55, 56-69 and 70-plus years, and those subgroups contained roughly 150, 30 and 60 TCR-sequenced participants, respectively. What the study reported, not specific to this receptor: Most participants were white British and females outnumbered males, and the authors suggested that clonal diversity may have been underestimated. After two AZD1222 doses, both the breadth and the depth of spike-specific TCRs were significantly higher than at day 0 and than in MenACWY recipients. The whole spike protein was spanned by vaccine-associated CD4 TCRs, and dominant responses were seen in regions 160-218 and 743-854. The 56-69-year group was small, and its depth increase did not reach significance, likely because of low power. Only five to seven AZD1222 recipients were SARS-CoV-2 seropositive at baseline, limiting conclusions about previously exposed vaccinees. Because no samples from the day 14 peak response were available, repertoires could be characterized only after the peak T cell response. Nearly half of unique spike-specific TCRs reportedly recognized epitopes outside regions mutated in the B.1.351 and B.1.1.7 variants.

The CDR3 regions of human TCRbeta chains were subjected to immunosequencing. Concerning the study's data processing: Repertoire TCRs were matched against a reference library of SARS-CoV-2-specific TCRs generated with the MIRA antigen-specificity platform. Breadth was defined as the fraction of unique TCRs that were SARS-CoV-2-associated, and depth was defined as the fraction of total T cells that were SARS-CoV-2-associated. Each spike-specific TCR was assigned to its reactive spike region and to a CD4 or CD8 class using the MIRA data. Log10-transformed breadth and depth values were compared by one-way ANOVA with Sidak's multiple comparisons tests. TCRdb took over this immuneACCESS table, retaining in-frame rearrangements with V and J assigned. Such tables are incomplete; in checked studies, under half of the missing clones stem from an unresolved V gene, and the remainder is unexplained. The DNA gave D and trimming, while V, J and clone size come from that table. This sample is represented by 150,000 to 200,000 clones; more than 80% of them were singletons. The ten largest clonotypes hold approximately 4% of the sample.

There are 12 amino acids in the CDR3, from cysteine to phenylalanine inclusive. The entry retains the CDR3 DNA only, 36 bases that are in frame from base 1. Taken from the germline V gene, the CDR1 and CDR2 loops are SGHNT and YENEEA. The trim is 1 base for V and 4 bases for J, with a gap of 4 bases between the germline ends. The V and J segments used are TRBV11-3 and TRBJ1-2; no D gene can be assigned with confidence. The specimen comprised peripheral blood, sampled 28 days after the second dose of the MenACWY control vaccine. The receptor was derived from an adult who received the MenACWY meningococcal vaccine as a control. The DNA is as follows: TGTGCCAGCAGCTTAGGCGGCTATGGCTACACCTTC. It translates as CASSLGGYGYTF.